Each of the 18 T cell receptor beta chains below was sequenced from the same sample in a study of beta chain features in type 1 diabetes (dated by TCRdb to the late 2010s). Library generation was performed with the immunoSEQ multiplex PCR assay. All of the isolated RNA was reverse transcribed with the High Capacity cDNA Reverse Transcription Kit, so expressed TCRB transcripts were sequenced. TCRdb carries this immuneACCESS record with in-frame sequences only. Its versions omit some clonotypes, under half of them owing to an unresolved V gene in the studies checked, with the rest unexplained. Here the sample has 450,000 to 550,000 clones; about 30% occur a single time. Of the sample, 0.06% to 0.07% falls within the top ten clones. Sequencing was carried out using naive CD4+ T cells from blood. The cell subset or site tag for this specimen amounts to: true naive CD4+ T cells. The receptors shown here come from a man in his late teens or twenties in good health.

This clone was observed a few times. V gene TRBV30 combines with J gene TRBJ1-2, with no clear D. The CDR3 is made up of 12 amino acids. V lost 3 bases, J lost 1 base, and 6 bases lay in between. Germline V gene data show CDR1 as GTSNPN and CDR2 as SVGIG (reference sequence). CDR3 sequence (DNA): TGTGCCTGGAGCCGAGATAACTATGGCTACACCTTC. As protein: CAWSRDNYGYTF.

The chain couples TRBV4-1 to TRBJ2-7; TRBD1 aligns across 7 bases. V dropped 2 bases and J dropped 1; count of bases not matched to a gene: 2. The length of the CDR3 is 14 residues. Germline CDR1 is MGHRA and CDR2 is YSYEKL. In DNA form, the CDR3 reads TGCGCCAGCAGCCAATACAGGGGTTCCTACGAGCAGTACTTC. It translates to CASSQYRGSYEQYF.

This clone was detected a few times. V gene TRBV30 combines with J gene TRBJ2-7; 7 nucleotides agree with TRBD1. The CDR3 totals 16 residues. V lost 1 base and J lost 3; bases outside the gene matches: 12. Germline loops: CDR1 GTSNPN, CDR2 SVGIG (reference sequence). The CDR3 spells CAWSGTGLTPFYEQYF. CDR3 DNA: TGTGCCTGGAGTGGGACAGGCTTGACACCCTTCTACGAGCAGTACTTC.

This clone turned up a few times. The chain joins TRBV6-5 to TRBJ2-7, with D perhaps given as TRBD1 or TRBD2 (5 bases each). Trimming pared 6 bases from V and 4 bases from J, leaving 13 bases between. This CDR3 contains 13 residues. CDR1 MNHEY and CDR2 SVGAGI come from the germline V gene. CDR3 amino acids: CASSRDVLYEQYF. The CDR3 region has the DNA TGTGCCAGCAGCAGGGACGTTTTATACGAGCAGTACTTC.

The chain is built from TRBV11-2 and TRBJ2-5, with D unresolved. CDR3 length equals 11 residues. The germline gives CDR1 SGHAT, CDR2 FQNNGV. Trimming removed 0 bases from V and 7 bases from J, with 3 bases in between. For the CDR3, the DNA is TGTGCCAGCAGCTTAGACGTGACCCAGTACTTC. Its protein product is CASSLDVTQYF.

The chain recombines TRBV4-3 with TRBJ2-1; no clear D. CDR3 length equals 15 residues. Trimming removed 1 base from V and 5 bases from J, with 12 bases in between. CDR1 is LGHNA, CDR2 YSLEER, per germline. The CDR3 loop is CASSQGILVDNEQFF. The CDR3 coding sequence is TGCGCCAGCAGCCAAGGTATCCTCGTTGACAATGAGCAGTTCTTC.

The chain joins TRBV10-3 to TRBJ2-3, with TRBD2 matching over 8 bases. Germline V gene lookup returns CDR1 ENHRY and CDR2 SYGVKD. This CDR3 region has 13 residues. With V trimmed by 11 bases and J by 5 bases, 9 bases remained unmatched. The CDR3 DNA is TGTGCCTTAGCGGGACACTCGCGAGATACGCAGTATTTT. Translated: CALAGHSRDTQYF.

V is TRBV25-1 and J is TRBJ2-2, with a tentative D call TRBD2 (6 bases). The CDR3 is 14 amino acids. Trimming removed 3 bases at V and 4 bases at J, with 9 bases between. The V gene's germline CDR1 is MGHDK and CDR2 SYGVNS. The chain's CDR3 is CASSDSGLTGELFF. The CDR3 DNA follows: TGTGCCAGCAGTGACAGCGGGCTCACCGGGGAGCTGTTTTTT.

A few counts support this clone. Within the sample, other DNA sequences also encode this same CDR3. This chain links TRBV2 with TRBJ2-1; D is unresolved. The CDR3 contains 11 residues. Trimming took off 8 bases at V and 2 bases at J, with 4 bases between the two ends. CDR1 and CDR2 from the germline V gene are SNHLY and FYNNEI. CDR3: CASRAYNEQFF. The CDR3 nucleotides read TGTGCCAGCCGGGCCTACAATGAGCAGTTCTTC.

The genes are TRBV6-6 and TRBJ2-7; D tentatively reads TRBD1 or TRBD2 (5 bases each). The ends were cut back, 6 bases at V and 3 bases at J, with 12 bases in the middle. CDR1 and CDR2 (germline): MNHNY, SVGAGI (reference sequence). This CDR3 region has 13 residues. CDR3 nucleotide sequence: TGTGCCAGCAGCCGGGACGGGGTCTACGAGCAGTACTTC. Protein sequence: CASSRDGVYEQYF.

The table lists this clone with a few counts. J is TRBJ2-3 and V is TRBV29-1; 11 bases align to TRBD2. This CDR3 comprises 15 residues. Germline CDR1 is SQVTM and CDR2 is ANQGSEA. V lost 7 bases to trimming and J lost 0 bases; unmatched junction nucleotides: 6. The CDR3 loop is CSADSGRGSTDTQYF. The CDR3 region has the DNA TGCAGCGCCGATAGCGGGAGGGGAAGCACAGATACGCAGTATTTT.

CDR3 coding DNA: TGTGCCAGCAGTTCCACAGGGTCGAGCACTGAAGCTTTCTTT. It yields the protein CASSSTGSSTEAFF. V usage is TRBV6-6 and J usage is TRBJ1-1; a weak D match, TRBD1 (6 bases). CDR3 length: 14 amino acids. Trimming cost V 4 bases and J 4 bases, with 13 bases left between them. CDR1 is MNHNY and CDR2 is SVGAGI in the germline V gene (reference sequence).

This clone is a singleton in its sample. The chain is built from TRBV30 and TRBJ1-5; no reliable D call. Trimming removed 1 base at V and 6 bases at J, with 13 bases between. The CDR3 consists of 14 residues. Germline loops: CDR1 GTSNPN, CDR2 SVGIG (reference sequence). CDR3 protein: CAWSGTTGGQPQHF. CDR3 sequence (DNA): TGTGCCTGGAGTGGGACGACCGGCGGTCAGCCCCAGCATTTT.

The V and J genes are TRBV14 and TRBJ2-7; D gene unclear. This CDR3 has 17 amino acids. Germline CDR1 is SGHDN and CDR2 is FVKESK. V was cut by 3 bases and J by 1 base, with 19 bases left in between. This CDR3 is CASSQWIGDPSSYEQYF. The CDR3 DNA reads as TGTGCCAGCAGCCAGTGGATCGGCGATCCTTCATCCTACGAGCAGTACTTC.

This clone was seen more than once but under ten times. The chain uses TRBV11-2 and TRBJ2-7; D unclear. From germline, CDR1 is SGHAT and CDR2 FQNNGV. The CDR3 spans 15 residues. Between the trimmed V and J ends, which lost 1 base and 3 bases, there was a span of 13 bases. In DNA form, the CDR3 reads TGTGCCAGCAGCTTAGCGGCAGGATACGGCTACGAGCAGTACTTC. Translated: CASSLAAGYGYEQYF.

The chain couples TRBV7-2 to TRBJ2-7, with a weak D call TRBD1 (6 bases). Germline V gene sequence: CDR1 SGHTA, CDR2 FQGNSA. The CDR3 runs 12 residues. Deletions cut 5 bases from V and 7 bases from J, with 12 bases between. The CDR3 sequence: CASSPVQGEQYF. CDR3 sequence (DNA): TGTGCCAGCAGCCCCGTCCAGGGGGAGCAGTACTTC.

The chain uses TRBV5-1 and TRBJ2-5; 10 bases match TRBD2. CDR3 length equals 14 residues. The trim removed 4 bases at V and 3 bases at J, leaving 3 bases unmatched. The V gene's germline CDR1 is SGHRS and CDR2 YFSETQ. This CDR3 reads CASSTGLAEETQYF. CDR3 nucleotides: TGCGCCAGCAGCACCGGACTAGCGGAAGAGACCCAGTACTTC.

This clone has only a few counts. The chain uses TRBV30 and TRBJ1-5; no firm D call. Trimming removed 5 bases from V and 11 bases from J, with 16 bases in between. Germline V gene data show CDR1 as GTSNPN and CDR2 as SVGIG (reference sequence). CDR3 length equals 12 residues. The CDR3 DNA reads TGTGCCTGGGGAGACCCCACCGGGGCCCAGCATTTT. The encoded protein is CAWGDPTGAQHF.